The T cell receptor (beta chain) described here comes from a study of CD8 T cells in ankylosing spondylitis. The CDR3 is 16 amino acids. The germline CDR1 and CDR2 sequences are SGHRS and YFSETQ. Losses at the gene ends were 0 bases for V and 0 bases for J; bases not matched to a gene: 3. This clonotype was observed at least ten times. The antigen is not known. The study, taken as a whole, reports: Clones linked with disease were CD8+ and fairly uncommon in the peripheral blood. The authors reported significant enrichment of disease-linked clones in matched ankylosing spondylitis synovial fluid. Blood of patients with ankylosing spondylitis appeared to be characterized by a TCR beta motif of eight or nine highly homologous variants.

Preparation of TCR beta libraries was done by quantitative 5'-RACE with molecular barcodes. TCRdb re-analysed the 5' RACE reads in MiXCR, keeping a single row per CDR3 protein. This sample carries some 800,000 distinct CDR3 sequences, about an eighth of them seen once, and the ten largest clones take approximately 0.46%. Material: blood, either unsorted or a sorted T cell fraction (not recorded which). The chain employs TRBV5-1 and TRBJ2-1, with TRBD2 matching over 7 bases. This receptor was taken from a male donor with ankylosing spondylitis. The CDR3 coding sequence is TGCGCCAGCAGCTTGGTCGGGGGGAGCTCCTACAATGAGCAGTTCTTC. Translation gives CASSLVGGSSYNEQFF.